The entry below describes one T cell receptor beta chain. In germline, CDR1 is LGHNA, CDR2 YSLEER. J was trimmed by 7 bases and V by 1 base; bases with no gene match: 6. The CDR3 is made up of 15 amino acids. This sample was taken from a study of blood T cell repertoires in COVID-19. Overall study: Samples came from the United States, Italy and Spain, spanning acute and convalescent COVID-19. PBMCs, B-cell-depleted T cells, or T cells provided the cDNA or gDNA that made up the material.

TCRdb keeps only in-frame clones here, not all; method: immunoSEQ multiplex PCR. The sample consists of 250,000 or so clones, 75% to 90% of them appearing once. The receptor was derived from a man under 40 with COVID-19, enrolled during active disease. The chain joins TRBV4-3 to TRBJ2-1; 8 bases are a match to TRBD2. Sequencing was carried out using peripheral blood. CDR3 bases: TGCGCCAGCAGCCAAGCGGCGGGAGGATATAATGAGCAGTTCTTC. This encodes CASSQAAGGYNEQFF.